These 2 T cell receptor beta chains were sequenced from one sample in a study of blood T cell repertoires in COVID-19. Produced via immunoSEQ multiplex PCR; TCRdb's table is partial and in-frame only. The repertoire has about 150,000 clones, about nine tenths of them found once; the top ten carry roughly 4%. The specimen sequenced was peripheral blood. The receptor set was obtained from a woman aged 55-70 years with active or convalescent COVID-19.

For the CDR3, the DNA is TGTGCCAGCAGCAAGCGGACAGTCATGAACACTGAAGCTTTCTTT. Its protein is CASSKRTVMNTEAFF. The gene calls are TRBV13 and TRBJ1-1; possibly TRBD1 for D (6 bases). Germline loops: CDR1 PRHDT, CDR2 FYEKMQ (reference sequence). The germline V and J ends were trimmed by 5 bases and 0 bases, with 13 bases remaining between them. The CDR3 is made up of 15 amino acids.

This clone was recorded only once. The rearrangement links TRBV7-2 to TRBJ2-2; 8 bases line up with TRBD2. Per the germline V gene, CDR1 is SGHTA and CDR2 is FQGNSA. V shed 5 bases and J 4 bases; nucleotides not matched to a gene: 6. This CDR3 has 15 residues. The CDR3 DNA sequence: TGTGCCAGCAGCACACGGGGGGGACGCACCGGGGAGCTGTTTTTT. This gives the protein CASSTRGGRTGELFF. The variable domain in full, with the rest retrieved from reference TRBV7-2 and TRBJ2-2, is GAGVSQSPSNKVTEKGKDVELRCDPISGHTALYWYRQSLGQGLEFLIYFQGNSAPDKSGLPSDRFSAERTGGSVSTLTIQRTQQEDSAVYLCASSTRGGRTGELFFGEGSRLTVL.